What follows are 25 T cell receptor beta chains derived from one specimen sequenced in a study of blood T cell repertoires in COVID-19. Libraries were prepared by immunoSEQ multiplex PCR; TCRdb keeps only in-frame clonotypes and omits some of them. The data hold hundreds of thousands of clones, with about four fifths observed a single time. Source material: PBMCs or T cells enriched from blood (not recorded which). The receptors stem from a man aged 40-50 years who had been exposed to COVID-19.

This rearrangement joins TRBV7-2 to TRBJ2-3, with TRBD2 identical over 10 bases. V lost 0 bases, J lost 5 bases, and 5 bases stayed unmatched. The CDR3 sequence is 16 residues long. Per the germline V gene, CDR1 is SGHTA and CDR2 is FQGNSA. The CDR3 sequence is CASSLALAGAGDTQYF. CDR3 nucleotide sequence: TGTGCCAGCAGCTTAGCCCTAGCGGGAGCGGGAGATACGCAGTATTTT.

The CDR3 protein is CASSGGRGSDNSPLHF. CDR3 nucleotide sequence: TGTGCCAGCAGCGGAGGGAGGGGATCTGATAATTCACCCCTCCACTTT. V is TRBV5-8 and J is TRBJ1-6; TRBD1 is a possible D gene (5 bases). Per the germline V gene, CDR1 is SGHTS and CDR2 is YDEGEE. This CDR3 contains 16 residues. V dropped 4 bases and J dropped 5 bases, with 16 bases sitting between them.

This clone came up a few times. CDR3 sequence (DNA): TGTGCCAGCAGCGTATGGGCGGGAGGGACCGGGGAGCTGTTTTTT. It encodes CASSVWAGGTGELFF. The chain links TRBV9 to TRBJ2-2; 9 bases are a match to TRBD2. The ends lost 1 base at V and 5 bases at J; junction bases unmatched: 3. This CDR3 has 15 amino acids. CDR1 and CDR2 (germline): SGDLS, YYNGEE.

The CDR3 DNA sequence: TGTGCCAGCAGCCAGATAGGGGTCGAGACCCAGTACTTC. Protein product: CASSQIGVETQYF. This chain links TRBV4-2 with TRBJ2-5; D might be TRBD1 (5 bases). From germline, CDR1 is LGHNA and CDR2 YNFKEQ. CDR3 size: 13 residues. With 3 bases removed from V and 5 bases from J, the gap between germline ends came to 10 bases.

A single count supports this clone. The V gene is TRBV5-4, the J gene TRBJ2-2; 11 bases map to TRBD2. Trimming at V came to 5 bases and at J to 1 base, leaving 1 base not matched to a gene. Germline V lookup: CDR1 SGHNT, CDR2 YYREEE (reference sequence). The CDR3 spans 15 residues. In DNA form, the CDR3 reads TGTGCCAGCAGGACTAGCGGGGTGAACACCGGGGAGCTGTTTTTT. As protein: CASRTSGVNTGELFF.

This clone was observed a few times. V gene TRBV5-1 combines with J gene TRBJ1-6, with TRBD1 matching over 11 bases. Germline V gene lookup returns CDR1 SGHRS and CDR2 YFSETQ. The CDR3 sequence is 15 residues long. V lost 0 bases, J lost 14 bases, and 7 bases stayed unmatched. For the CDR3, the DNA is TGCGCCAGCAGCTTGGTGGGGACAGGGGGTGAAGCCCTCCACTTT. This codes for CASSLVGTGGEALHF.

This sequence joins TRBV5-1 and TRBJ2-3; 11 nucleotides agree with TRBD2. The junction had 7 bases not matched to a gene; V was cut back by 4 bases and J by 0 bases. In germline, CDR1 is SGHRS, CDR2 YFSETQ. This CDR3 comprises 17 residues. Here the CDR3 reads CASSTGLAGTSTDTQYF. CDR3 nucleotides: TGCGCCAGCAGCACCGGACTAGCGGGTACTAGCACAGATACGCAGTATTTT.

This chain connects TRBV12-3 or TRBV12-4 to TRBJ2-7; D is ambiguous. This CDR3 contains 11 residues. The V and J ends lost 4 bases and 4 bases respectively, with 5 bases between them. The CDR3 coding sequence is TGTGCCAGCAGTTACGGGTACGAGCAGTACTTC. Translating gives CASSYGYEQYF.

A remark on this clone: Different DNA sequences within this sample yield the same CDR3. The chain joins TRBV30 to TRBJ1-2; 8 nucleotides match TRBD1. V shed 0 bases, J shed 2 bases, and the junction held 2 bases outside the gene matches. CDR3 size: 14 residues. Per the germline V gene, CDR1 is GTSNPN and CDR2 is SVGIG (reference sequence). CDR3 loop: CAWSVQGGNYGYTF. The CDR3 region has the DNA TGTGCCTGGAGTGTACAGGGGGGGAACTATGGCTACACCTTC.

The rearrangement links TRBV6-6 to TRBJ2-5, with 13 positions matching TRBD2. CDR1 is MNHNY, CDR2 SVGAGI, per germline (reference sequence). J lost 4 bases, V lost 8 bases, and 4 bases had no gene match. The CDR3 loop spans 14 amino acids. The DNA for the CDR3 is TGTGCCAGCTCGCGGACTAGCGGGAGAGAGACCCAGTACTTC. This codes for CASSRTSGRETQYF.

The gene calls are TRBV9 and TRBJ2-1; D not resolved. V lost 3 bases to trimming and J lost 7 bases, with 17 bases between them. The CDR3 has 15 residues. The V gene's germline CDR1 is SGDLS and CDR2 YYNGEE. CDR3 nucleotide sequence: TGTGCCAGCAGCGGAAACACTCTAGTAGTGAATGAGCAGTTCTTC. It specifies CASSGNTLVVNEQFF.

This clone came up a few times. The V gene is TRBV13, the J gene TRBJ2-7, with 8 nucleotides matching TRBD2. Germline V lookup: CDR1 PRHDT, CDR2 FYEKMQ (reference sequence). The CDR3 is 14 residues long. V trimming: 2 bases; J trimming: 2 bases; junction bases outside the gene matches: 2. The CDR3 protein is CASSLQRETYEQYF. The CDR3 coding sequence is TGTGCCAGCAGCTTACAGCGGGAGACCTACGAGCAGTACTTC.

V is TRBV25-1 and J is TRBJ1-2; tentatively, D is TRBD1 (5 bases). The CDR3 consists of 15 residues. The V gene's germline CDR1 is MGHDK and CDR2 SYGVNS. Trimming removed 6 bases from V and 0 bases from J, with 14 bases in between. CDR3 protein: CASRVAGGSNYGYTF. For the CDR3, the DNA is TGTGCCAGCAGGGTCGCCGGGGGATCTAACTATGGCTACACCTTC.

The chain links TRBV27 to TRBJ1-1, with a weak D call TRBD1 (6 bases). Germline CDR1 reads MNHEY; CDR2 reads SMNVEV (reference sequence). The CDR3 length is 14 residues. Between the trimmed V and J ends, which lost 3 bases and 1 base, there was a span of 9 bases. The CDR3 DNA follows: TGTGCCAGCAGTTTGGGAGGGGGGAACACTGAAGCTTTCTTT. Translating it yields CASSLGGGNTEAFF.

The rearrangement uses TRBV19 and TRBJ1-4; D is perhaps TRBD1 (6 bases). The CDR3 consists of 16 residues. Germline CDR1 and CDR2: LNHDA and SQIVND (reference sequence). Trimming took 3 bases from V and 0 from J, leaving 11 bases between them. CDR3 sequence (DNA): TGTGCCAGTAGTATCTCCTCAGGGGCAACTAATGAAAAACTGTTTTTT. It is translated as CASSISSGATNEKLFF.

The J gene is TRBJ1-5, the V gene TRBV9; D unresolved. The CDR3 runs to 15 residues. Between the trimmed V and J ends, which lost 3 bases and 4 bases, there was a span of 14 bases. In germline, CDR1 is SGDLS, CDR2 YYNGEE. CDR3 sequence: CASSADPGWNQPQHF. The CDR3 DNA follows: TGTGCCAGCAGCGCCGACCCGGGGTGGAATCAGCCCCAGCATTTT. The full variable domain, in which reference TRBV9 and TRBJ1-5 provide the parts outside the CDR3, is DSGVTQTPKHLITATGQRVTLRCSPRSGDLSVYWYQQSLDQGLQFLIQYYNGEERAKGNILERFSAQQFPDLHSELNLSSLELGDSALYFCASSADPGWNQPQHFGDGTRLSIL.

This clone was observed a few times. The V and J genes are TRBV7-6 and TRBJ2-1; 7 nucleotides align to TRBD1. CDR3 length: 16 residues. J lost 5 bases, V lost 4 bases, and 11 bases had no gene match. CDR1 is SGHVS, CDR2 FNYEAQ, per germline. The CDR3 bases are TGTGCCAGCAGCTCCCCCCTCCGGGACAGAAACAATGAGCAGTTCTTC. Translation gives CASSSPLRDRNNEQFF.

The CDR3 loop is CASSPLRRGTQETQYF. The CDR3 DNA follows: TGTGCCAGCAGTCCTCTCCGTAGGGGAACCCAAGAGACCCAGTACTTC. This chain joins TRBV2 and TRBJ2-5, with D maybe TRBD1 (5 bases). Trimming cost V 5 bases and J 1 base, with 17 bases left between them. Germline CDR1 SNHLY, CDR2 FYNNEI. This CDR3 comprises 16 residues.

This clone turned up a few times. The chain combines TRBV24-1 with TRBJ2-6; D ambiguous. Per the germline V gene, CDR1 is KGHDR and CDR2 is SFDVKD. The V end lost 1 base, the J end lost 2 bases, and 5 bases lay between the germline ends. This CDR3 spans 15 amino acids. In nucleotides, the CDR3 is TGTGCCACCAGTGATTTCCTCGCTGGGGCCAACGTCCTGACTTTC. Its protein product is CATSDFLAGANVLTF.

This clone was observed a few times. The chain has TRBV4-2 and TRBJ2-1; 8 bases fit TRBD2. The CDR3 is 14 residues long. The V gene end was trimmed by 1 base and the J gene end by 9 bases; junction bases not matched to a gene: 5. In germline, CDR1 is LGHNA, CDR2 YNFKEQ. CDR3 bases: TGTGCCAGCAGCCAAGTGGAGCGGGAGACTGAGCAGTTCTTC. Translating it yields CASSQVERETEQFF.

The V and J genes are TRBV29-1 and TRBJ1-2; D gene uncertain. With 0 bases removed from V and 4 bases from J, the gap between germline ends came to 12 bases. This CDR3 has 14 residues. The germline gives CDR1 SQVTM, CDR2 ANQGSEA. The CDR3: CSVEDVYASYGYTF. The CDR3 nucleotides read TGCAGCGTTGAAGATGTCTATGCGAGCTATGGCTACACCTTC.

The gene calls are TRBV3-1 (or the pseudogene TRBV3-2) and TRBJ2-1, with D perhaps matching TRBD2 (5 bases). The CDR3 runs to 12 residues. V lost 6 bases to trimming and J lost 7 bases, with 10 bases between them. From germline, CDR1 is LGHDT and CDR2 YNNKEL (reference sequence). The CDR3 here is CASRTSGNEQFF. The DNA for the CDR3 is TGTGCCAGCAGAACAAGCGGAAATGAGCAGTTCTTC.

This rearrangement joins TRBV6-5 to TRBJ2-7, with D perhaps matching TRBD2 (6 bases). The CDR3 has 14 residues. V lost 2 bases and J lost 3, with 11 bases in between. The germline CDR1 and CDR2 sequences are MNHEY and SVGAGI. CDR3 amino acids: CASSYGSSGYEQYF. CDR3 DNA: TGTGCCAGCAGTTACGGTAGTAGCGGCTACGAGCAGTACTTC.

V is TRBV7-4 and J is TRBJ1-5; tentatively, D is TRBD1 (6 bases). The CDR3 runs to 14 residues. Germline V lookup: CDR1 SGHVT, CDR2 SQSDAQ. Trimming pared 5 bases from V and 9 bases from J, leaving 17 bases between. The CDR3 loop reads CASSGDTSDSPQHF. CDR3 DNA: TGTGCCAGCAGCGGGGACACTTCGGACTCGCCCCAGCATTTT.

This chain connects TRBV24-1 to TRBJ2-7, with 7 bases fitting TRBD2. The CDR3 extends over 13 amino acids. Trimming took 5 bases from V and 3 from J; bases not matched to a gene: 3. The germline CDR1 and CDR2 sequences are KGHDR and SFDVKD. The CDR3 coding sequence is TGTGCCACCAGTGCTAGCGGACGCTACGAGCAGTACTTC. Its translation: CATSASGRYEQYF.